The 20 T cell receptor beta chains reported below all come from one sample, sequenced in a study of post-analysis software for immune sequencing data. Study-wide results and caveats: Included in a set of a handful of TRBV segments more frequent in patients than controls were TRBV5-6, TRBV5-1 and TRBV20-1.

Carried by the TCR beta cDNA libraries were unique molecular identifiers. In TCRdb, the PCR reads were re-called with MiXCR into one record per CDR3 protein. The profile shows roughly 670,000 distinct CDR3 sequences, roughly three fifths of them singletons. These receptors lack a known antigen. The sequencing sample was made of blood. Receptors were obtained from a girl aged 2-10 years with multiple sclerosis.

This clonotype came up a few times. CDR3 sequence: CSVDRQEETQYF. Here the CDR3 DNA reads TGCAGCGTTGATAGGCAAGAAGAGACCCAGTACTTC. The chain recombines TRBV29-1 with TRBJ2-5, with D unresolved. The germline V gene encodes CDR1 SQVTM and CDR2 ANQGSEA. The CDR3 sequence is 12 residues long. With 3 bases removed from V and 3 bases from J, the gap between germline ends came to 8 bases.

Comments on this clonotype: The junction shows a germline mismatch at one end, possibly a read error. V usage is TRBV28 and J usage is TRBJ2-4; tentatively, D is TRBD2 (7 bases). Germline CDR1 reads MDHEN; CDR2 reads SYDVKM. The CDR3 extends over 15 amino acids. The CDR3 DNA reads TGCGCCAGCAGTTGGGGGGGGGCCAACGAAAACATTCAGTACTTC. It codes for CASSWGGANENIQYF. Using reference TRBV28 and TRBJ2-4 for the parts outside the CDR3, the full variable domain is DVKVTQSSRYLVKRTGEKVFLECVQDMDHENMFWYRQDPGLGLRLIYFSYDVKMKEKGDIPEGYSVSREKKERFSLILESASTNQTSMYLCASSWGGANENIQYFGAGTRLSVL.

This rearrangement joins TRBV5-5 to TRBJ1-2; tentatively, D is TRBD1 (5 bases). This CDR3 comprises 14 residues. V shed 4 bases and J shed 0 bases, with 10 bases lying between them. The V gene's germline CDR1 is SGHKS and CDR2 YYEKEE (reference sequence). The CDR3 DNA follows: TGTGCCAGCAGCGGAATGACAGCTAACTATGGCTACACCTTC. This codes for CASSGMTANYGYTF.

The chain uses TRBV10-1 and TRBJ2-1; D is unclear. The V end lost 4 bases, the J end lost 12 bases, and 13 bases lay between the germline ends. The CDR3 has 12 amino acids. Germline-derived CDR1 and CDR2 are WNHNN and SYGVQD (reference sequence). This CDR3 is CASSAAHPWQFF. CDR3 in DNA: TGCGCCAGCAGTGCGGCCCATCCGTGGCAGTTCTTC.

This clonotype was counted only a few times. The chain has TRBV5-5 and TRBJ2-7; 7 positions agree with TRBD1. V was clipped by 4 bases and J by 0 bases; unmatched bases: 7. CDR1 and CDR2 (germline): SGHKS, YYEKEE (reference sequence). The CDR3 runs 15 residues. The CDR3 protein is CASSPRDRDSYEQYF. The CDR3, as DNA: TGTGCCAGCAGCCCCCGGGACAGAGACTCCTACGAGCAGTACTTC.

The chain is built from TRBV12-3 or TRBV12-4 and TRBJ1-4; 10 nucleotides agree with TRBD1. Unmatched junction bases numbered 8, after V lost 4 bases and J lost 6 bases. This CDR3 comprises 16 residues. The CDR3 spells CASSSTRTGGYEKLFF. CDR3 coding DNA: TGTGCCAGCAGTTCAACAAGGACAGGGGGTTATGAAAAACTGTTTTTT.

V gene TRBV2 combines with J gene TRBJ2-3, with TRBD1 matching over 9 bases. This CDR3 region has 21 residues. J gave up 0 bases and V 1 base, and 17 bases lay outside the gene matches. Germline-derived CDR1 and CDR2 are SNHLY and FYNNEI. CDR3 residues: CASSEDVMGTGNHPSTDTQYF. DNA of the CDR3: TGTGCCAGCAGTGAAGACGTAATGGGGACAGGGAACCACCCTAGCACAGATACGCAGTATTTT.

This clonotype showed up just a few times. V is TRBV7-7 and J is TRBJ2-5; TRBD2 aligns across 7 bases. The CDR3 is 15 amino acids. In germline, CDR1 is SSHAT, CDR2 FNYEAQ (reference sequence). The trim removed 2 bases at V and 5 bases at J, leaving 8 bases unmatched. The CDR3: CASSLLSVRGETQYF. DNA for the CDR3: TGTGCCAGCAGCTTACTCTCCGTGCGGGGGGAGACCCAGTACTTC.

This clonotype was counted a few times. The chain links TRBV12-3 or TRBV12-4 to TRBJ2-5; possibly TRBD1 or TRBD2 for D (5 bases each). V lost 6 bases and J lost 1, with 12 bases in between. CDR3 length: 14 amino acids. CDR3 DNA sequence: TGTGCCAGCAGCCTCGAGGGGTCCCAAGAGACCCAGTACTTC. It encodes CASSLEGSQETQYF.

V usage is TRBV7-2 and J usage is TRBJ2-3; 12 nucleotides align to TRBD2. With V trimmed by 0 bases and J by 6 bases, 7 bases remained unmatched. Germline loops: CDR1 SGHTA, CDR2 FQGNSA. The CDR3 has 17 residues. DNA of the CDR3: TGTGCCAGCAGCTTAGCCCCTCTAGCGGGGGGGCCGGATACGCAGTATTTT. Translation gives CASSLAPLAGGPDTQYF.

The sample holds a few counts of this clonotype. The V and J genes are TRBV20-1 and TRBJ2-7, with D uncertain. The J call could be wrong; TRBJ2-5 is a better fit for the DNA end. The germline gives CDR1 DFQATT, CDR2 SNEGSKA (reference sequence). The CDR3 has 11 residues. The CDR3, as DNA: TGCAGTGCTAGACCCCGCTGGACCCAGTACTTC. Translating gives CSARPRWTQYF.

This clonotype was detected a few times. The rearrangement uses TRBV27 and TRBJ2-4, with D perhaps matching TRBD2 (5 bases). Germline assignment: CDR1 MNHEY and CDR2 SMNVEV (reference sequence). The germline V and J ends were trimmed by 6 bases and 0 bases, with 9 bases remaining between them. The CDR3 spans 14 residues. CDR3 in DNA: TGTGCCAGCAGGGGTGCGGGAGCCAAAAACATTCAGTACTTC. Translation gives CASRGAGAKNIQYF.

The chain carries TRBV5-1 and TRBJ2-4; no firm D call. The J call may not be correct, given that the DNA end is closer to TRBJ2-7. Germline-derived CDR1 and CDR2 are SGHRS and YFSETQ. The CDR3 totals 14 residues. CDR3 residues: CASSWSVGSYEQYF. In nucleotides, the CDR3 is TGCGCCAGCAGCTGGAGCGTGGGTTCCTACGAGCAGTACTTC.

V usage is TRBV9 and J usage is TRBJ2-1; a possible D gene is TRBD1 (6 bases). The CDR3 contains 17 residues. Per germline, CDR1 SGDLS and CDR2 YYNGEE. Trimming shortened V by 3 bases and J by 0 bases, and 16 bases separated the two germline ends. CDR3 in DNA: TGTGCCAGCAGCGGTACAGGGACCCAGATCTCCTACAATGAGCAGTTCTTC. Translation gives CASSGTGTQISYNEQFF.

The chain couples TRBV7-6 to TRBJ2-1; D tentatively fits TRBD1 or TRBD2 (5 bases each). V lost 6 bases to trimming and J lost 6 bases, with 9 bases between them. The CDR3 totals 12 residues. CDR1 is SGHVS, CDR2 FNYEAQ, per germline. The CDR3 protein is CASRGPPNEQFF. In DNA, the CDR3 is TGTGCCAGCAGGGGACCGCCCAATGAGCAGTTCTTC.

V is TRBV7-8 and J is TRBJ2-7, with D maybe TRBD1 (6 bases). The CDR3 runs 15 residues. In germline, CDR1 is SGHVS, CDR2 FQNEAQ. V lost 1 base and J lost 11, with 21 bases in between. The CDR3 DNA sequence: TGTGCCAGCAGCTTAGGGGCAGCCAACCGCCAGGGGAAGTACTTC. Translated: CASSLGAANRQGKYF.

The J gene is TRBJ2-7, the V gene TRBV6-1, with 7 bases lining up with TRBD2. The length of the CDR3 is 12 residues. V lost 7 bases, J lost 2 bases, and 2 bases stayed unmatched. Germline CDR1 and CDR2: MNHNS and SASEGT. CDR3 loop: CASTGTTYEQYF. As DNA, the CDR3 is TGTGCCAGCACCGGGACTACCTACGAGCAGTACTTC.

The chain carries TRBV7-2 and TRBJ1-2; 8 bases match TRBD1. The CDR3 is 16 residues long. CDR1 SGHTA and CDR2 FQGNSA come from the germline V gene. V was clipped by 4 bases and J by 5 bases; unmatched bases: 12. The CDR3 DNA reads TGTGCCAGCAGCTCAGGTGGACAGGGCGTTCGGTATGGCTACACCTTC. Translation: CASSSGGQGVRYGYTF.

Notes on this clonotype: No conserved phenylalanine or tryptophan ends this CDR3, so it is likely a read error. The chain combines TRBV12-3 or TRBV12-4 with TRBJ2-5, with TRBD2 matching over 10 bases. This CDR3 region has 17 residues. Trimming cost V 1 base and J 4 bases; bases outside gene matches: 9. The CDR3 region is CASSLGSGLAGAETQYS. For the CDR3, the DNA is TGTGCCAGCAGTTTAGGAAGTGGGCTAGCGGGGGCAGAGACCCAGTACTCC.

This chain joins TRBV20-1 and TRBJ2-1; TRBD2 aligns across 12 bases. CDR1 is DFQATT, CDR2 SNEGSKA, per germline (reference sequence). This CDR3 has 16 amino acids. The V gene end was trimmed by 1 base and the J gene end by 3 bases; junction bases not matched to a gene: 4. CDR3 DNA sequence: TGCAGTGCTAGAGGTGGGACTAGCGGGCTCTACAATGAGCAGTTCTTC. Encoded protein: CSARGGTSGLYNEQFF.